This is a list of T cell receptor beta chains from one sample in a study of blood T cell repertoires in COVID-19. Measured with immunoSEQ multiplex PCR; TCRdb has only the in-frame clones, and not every one. The sample lists over 100,000 clones; more than 90% were seen once. Sequencing was performed on peripheral blood. The source is a man aged 18 to 29 with acute or convalescent COVID-19. Both conserved end residues are trimmed from each CDR3. Fields, in order: V gene, CDR3 protein.

>TRBV10-2
ASSESGVTIPYTEAF
>TRBV5-1
ASSPGEGIGMPQH
>TRBV6-6
ASSYPPHRGDTEAF
>TRBV5-6
ASSLVGKGYGYT
>TRBV29-1
SAGQGTYEQY
>TRBV24-1
ATSAPDSNTEAF
>TRBV7-2
ASSLGSRTGVFAGELF
>TRBV6-5
ASSPGHPQGEQY
>TRBV19
ASSLGRLAF
>TRBV30
AWSPRRLNTEAF
>TRBV5-1
ASSSRAGLTPYEQY
>TRBV19
ASSIIPDISYNEQF
>TRBV5-5
ASSLYGEGEKLF
>TRBV11-2
ASSPGWGGVPEAF
>TRBV19
ASSTPGLAGEGEQF
>TRBV5-1
ASSLTFAAYEAF
>TRBV9
ASSFGTGGRCEQY
>TRBV12-3/TRBV12-4
ASSFGQADTQY
>TRBV30
AWSVSRTGLSNQPQH
>TRBV9
ASSASGDNSPLH
>TRBV28
ASSLWTGRVGSPLH
>TRBV7-6
ASSLGQEIRGNTIY
>TRBV20-1
SASLYTGELF
>TRBV6-4
ASSARGGNDEQY
>TRBV2
ASSYSGGSNTEAF
>TRBV5-1
ASSLTSTGSYGYT
>TRBV9
ASSVATGITEAF
>TRBV7-6
ASSLAGTGSWNTEAF
>TRBV13
ASSNAQTRGGHEQY
>TRBV7-2
ASSLTGQSASYEQY
>TRBV6-5
ASSPLARGELF